This T cell receptor (beta chain) emerged from a study of beta chain features in type 1 diabetes. This clone appeared a single time. Expressed TCRB transcripts were sequenced because the isolated RNA had all been reverse transcribed beforehand. The data were produced by immunoSEQ multiplex PCR, yet TCRdb's version contains in-frame clones alone and is incomplete. In the table there are hundreds of thousands of clones, 68% of which are singletons. This CDR3 region has 13 residues. Germline values: CDR1 SQVTM, CDR2 ANQGSEA. J lost 3 bases, V lost 3 bases, and 3 bases had no gene match. Sequenced input: naive CD4+ T cells from blood. The receptor's source is a man aged 30 to 39 in good health. V usage is TRBV29-1 and J usage is TRBJ2-3; 7 bases are shared with TRBD1. The chain's CDR3 is CSVEPTGTDTQYF. The CDR3 DNA sequence: TGCAGCGTTGAGCCGACAGGGACAGATACGCAGTATTTT.